This TCR beta chain stems from a study of cytomegalovirus exposure and HLA in healthy donors. Both 60 Vbeta primers and 13 Jbeta primers went into the PCR. TCRdb's table, derived via immunoSEQ multiplex PCR, lists solely in-frame clones and lacks some. The sample lists some 120,000 clones, 80% seen once, with about 8.9% in the top ten. This CDR3 has 14 amino acids. Germline V CDR1 and CDR2: SGHTA, FQGTGA. With 5 bases clipped from V and 6 bases from J, the junction kept 5 bases outside the gene matches. The sample taken for sequencing was PBMCs. This clonotype was obtained from a man aged 25-40 years in good health and CMV-seropositive. This sequence joins TRBV7-3 and TRBJ2-2, with 8 nucleotides matching TRBD1. The CDR3 coding sequence is TGTGCCAGCAGCCCATCACAGGGGGCCGGGGAGCTGTTTTTT. Translated, it gives CASSPSQGAGELFF.